This record covers a single T cell receptor (beta chain). No antigen is known for it. The germline CDR1 and CDR2 sequences are SGHRS and YFSETQ. The CDR3 loop spans 18 amino acids. V trimming: 1 base; J trimming: 5 bases; junction bases outside the gene matches: 15. This sample is drawn from a study of shared clonotypes between healthy human individuals. Findings and caveats of the study: An effect of sequencing depth on clonotype sharing among donors was expected. Naive subsets usually exceeded memory subsets in estimated richness. A reduction in generation probabilities was seen for non-shared clonotypes relative to those shared by all four donors.

Generated by immunoSEQ multiplex PCR, the TCRdb table keeps only in-frame clones and is missing some. The sample lists approximately 2.3 million clones; just over 90% were seen once. The clonotype originates from a man between 18 and 35 years old in good health. Some clones in this sample may be carry-over from other donors' samples. This rearrangement joins TRBV5-1 to TRBJ2-1, with 7 bases fitting TRBD2. Input material: naive CD4+ T cells from PBMCs. Subset of the sample: CD45RA+ positively selected. In DNA, the CDR3 is TGCGCCAGCAGCTTGAGGGGCGGGAGCTCCTCTTGGAACAATGAGCAGTTCTTC. Translating it yields CASSLRGGSSSWNNEQFF.